This entry describes one TCR beta chain. Its antigen target is currently unknown. Base qualities are not provided; no much larger clone lies one nucleotide away. The entry originates in a study of siplizumab effects on memory and regulatory T cells (dated by TCRdb to the late 2010s). The study in broad terms: The effect of the anti-CD2 antibody siplizumab on alloreactive T-cell subsets was examined in allogeneic mixed lymphocyte reactions constructed from human PBMCs.

Additional sequencing covered unstimulated subsets from three donor pairs, namely CD8+ effector memory, CD4+ naive, CD8+ TEMRA, CD4+ memory and CD8+ naive. Sorted unstimulated T cells and proliferating T cells recovered from mixed lymphocyte reactions underwent TCRbeta CDR3 sequencing. Fresh whole blood from roughly nine HLA-typed healthy donors was used as the source from which PBMCs were isolated. Receptors were amplified or captured by the immunoSEQ multiplex PCR assay. Some 1.1 x 10^5 TCR templates per sample were assayed on the deep sequencing platform. Genomic DNA extracted from sorted T cells was the material used for TCRbeta CDR3 sequencing. In the paper's pipeline: The R programming language was used for clonal analysis of TCRbeta CDR3 data. Unstimulated samples were compared with post-reaction CFSE-low samples to define alloreactive CD4+ and CD8+ clones. Alloreactive CD4+ clones were assigned to regulatory or non-regulatory origin by matching sequences to sorted unstimulated Treg and non-Treg repertoires. As stored in TCRdb, this immuneACCESS dataset retains in-frame rearrangements with V and J assigned. A fraction of the clones does not appear; measured against another copy, unresolved V genes explain less than half of the discrepancy, and the remainder lacks a known reason. That table is the source of V, J and clone size, and D and trimming were worked out from the DNA. This sample gives about 91,000 clones in total; over 95% of them show up just once. Under 0.04% of the sample lies in the top ten.

Results and caveats for the whole study, not just this receptor: Sequences below about 10^-5 frequency were poorly captured, so only a minor fraction of alloreactive clones could be mapped to unstimulated subsets. Unstimulated naive T cells appeared to be more diverse than memory T cells, and naive cells seemed to make a substantial contribution to the alloresponse. Siplizumab significantly lowered the cumulative frequency of alloreactive sequences that could be traced to unstimulated CD4+ memory T cells. Whether proliferating Tregs from siplizumab cultures were suppressive was not functionally confirmed. Roughly 75-97% of proliferating CD4+ or CD8+ clones could not be assigned a naive or memory phenotype. In reactions with siplizumab, an average of about 69% of mappable alloreactive CD4+ clones were Treg-derived, compared with around 28% in control reactions.

CDR1 and CDR2, per the germline V gene (reference sequence), are SGHKS and YYEKEE. The CDR3, from cysteine to phenylalanine, totals 15 residues. Left in the record is the CDR3 DNA by itself, 45 bases read in frame from the first base. Between the V and J ends, shortened by 0 bases and 5 bases respectively, the junction contains 12 bases. Recombination linked TRBV5-5 to TRBJ2-1, with a tentative D gene TRBD2 over 5 matching bases. The TCR sequence derives from a human donor in good health. Material: naive CD4+ T cells sorted from blood. This sample's cell subset or site label indicates: unstimulated naive T cells. The CDR3: CASSLASLNHNEQFF. DNA sequence: TGTGCCAGCAGCTTGGCTAGCCTGAATCACAATGAGCAGTTCTTC.